The 25 T cell receptor beta chains given below trace back to one sample, sequenced in a study of post-analysis software for immune sequencing data. Whole-study results and caveats: A few TRBV segments (TRBV5-6, TRBV5-1 and TRBV20-1 among them) occurred more frequently in patients than in controls.

Libraries were made from TCR beta cDNA, and they carried unique molecular identifiers. TCRdb itself ran the PCR reads through MiXCR, one entry per CDR3 protein. The sample records roughly 870,000 distinct CDR3 sequences, about 57% being singletons. What these receptors recognize is not known. The sample consisted of blood. Receptor source: a girl aged 10-17 years with multiple sclerosis.

This chain joins TRBV11-2 and TRBJ2-7; 7 bases line up with TRBD2. Trimming at V came to 0 bases and at J to 0 bases, leaving 2 bases not matched to a gene. The CDR3 contains 15 residues. Germline CDR1 and CDR2: SGHAT and FQNNGV. The CDR3 here is CASSLDSGASYEQYF. In DNA form, the CDR3 reads TGTGCCAGCAGCTTAGACAGCGGGGCCTCCTACGAGCAGTACTTC.

The V and J genes are TRBV3-1 and TRBJ2-1; D is unresolved. V was clipped by 3 bases and J by 10 bases, with 16 bases between them. This CDR3 comprises 14 residues. CDR1 is LGHDT and CDR2 is YNNKEL in the germline V gene (reference sequence). CDR3 region: CASSQTGFGNEQFF. In DNA, the CDR3 is TGTGCCAGCAGCCAGACGGGTTTTGGGAACGAGCAGTTCTTC.

The chain carries TRBV6-1 and TRBJ2-5, with TRBD2 identical over 14 bases. The J call may not be correct, given that the DNA end is closer to TRBJ2-7. The CDR3 is 17 residues long. CDR1 and CDR2 from the germline V gene are MNHNS and SASEGT. CDR3 bases: TGTGCCAGCAGCGCCGGGACTAGCGGGAGTTTCCCTGCCGAGCAGTACTTC. This codes for CASSAGTSGSFPAEQYF.

Only a few counts were recorded for this clonotype. The chain recombines TRBV20-1 with TRBJ2-7; 8 bases agree with TRBD1. V was clipped by 3 bases and J by 4 bases; unmatched bases: 8. This CDR3 has 14 amino acids. Germline V gives CDR1 DFQATT, CDR2 SNEGSKA (reference sequence). The CDR3 DNA is TGCAGTGCTAGTAGGACAGGGAATTTTTACGAGCAGTACTTC. As protein: CSASRTGNFYEQYF.

The chain recombines TRBV25-1 with TRBJ1-2; 9 nucleotides align to TRBD1. CDR3 length: 16 amino acids. J lost 0 bases, V lost 4 bases, and 6 bases had no gene match. Per the germline V gene, CDR1 is MGHDK and CDR2 is SYGVNS. In DNA form, the CDR3 reads TGTGCCAGCAGTGCCCCGACAGGGGGGTCTAACTATGGCTACACCTTC. The encoded protein is CASSAPTGGSNYGYTF.

The chain couples TRBV10-2 to TRBJ2-5, with TRBD1 matching over 9 bases. The end of the DNA aligns better with TRBJ2-7, so the J call may be wrong. The CDR3 covers 18 residues. Germline-derived CDR1 and CDR2 are WSHSY and SAAADI. The CDR3 region is CASSEENFDGTGRYEQYF. The CDR3 bases are TGCGCCAGCAGTGAGGAGAACTTCGACGGGACAGGGCGCTACGAGCAGTACTTC.

This rearrangement joins TRBV20-1 to TRBJ2-3, with D possibly TRBD2 on 5 matching bases. There are 15 residues in the CDR3. The ends were cut back, 3 bases at V and 2 bases at J, with 15 bases in the middle. Germline V CDR1 and CDR2: DFQATT, SNEGSKA (reference sequence). The CDR3 sequence is CSARGQSGVTDTQYF. In nucleotides, the CDR3 is TGCAGTGCTAGGGGCCAGAGCGGAGTCACAGATACGCAGTATTTT.

The chain carries TRBV20-1 and TRBJ2-1, with D perhaps matching TRBD2 (6 bases). This CDR3 has 18 amino acids. V was cut by 3 bases and J by 4 bases, with 25 bases left in between. In germline, CDR1 is DFQATT, CDR2 SNEGSKA (reference sequence). Here the CDR3 DNA reads TGCAGTGCTAGTTTGTGGCGGGACGAGACTTACACGTACAATGAGCAGTTCTTC. It translates to CSASLWRDETYTYNEQFF.

This clonotype was found a few times. The rearrangement links TRBV4-1 to TRBJ2-1; D not certain. The germline gives CDR1 MGHRA, CDR2 YSYEKL. This CDR3 contains 15 residues. V shed 4 bases and J shed 2 bases, with 12 bases lying between them. The DNA for the CDR3 is TGCGCCAGCAGCCCGGACGTAGGGACCTACAATGAGCAGTTCTTC. Residues: CASSPDVGTYNEQFF.

The chain combines TRBV25-1 with TRBJ2-1; 8 nucleotides line up with TRBD1. This CDR3 is built from 23 residues. The J segment lost 2 bases and the V segment lost 3 bases, leaving 27 bases of the junction unmatched. Germline V gene lookup returns CDR1 MGHDK and CDR2 SYGVNS. The CDR3 DNA reads TGTGCCAGCAGTGATCTCGCCCCGGAGGGTCCCGGGACAGGTTGGGGAACCTACAATGAGCAGTTCTTC. This gives the protein CASSDLAPEGPGTGWGTYNEQFF.

The genes are TRBV29-1 and TRBJ2-7; possible D gene TRBD2, 6 bases. V shed 2 bases and J shed 0 bases, with 11 bases lying between them. CDR1 is SQVTM and CDR2 is ANQGSEA in the germline V gene. There are 14 residues in the CDR3. In DNA form, the CDR3 reads TGCAGCGTTGAACCGGCGGGGCACTCCTACGAGCAGTACTTC. Its translation: CSVEPAGHSYEQYF.

J is TRBJ1-2 and V is TRBV20-1; D might be TRBD1 (6 bases). This CDR3 spans 16 amino acids. Trimming stripped 5 bases from V and 0 bases from J, with 19 bases between. The germline CDR1 and CDR2 sequences are DFQATT and SNEGSKA (reference sequence). CDR3 coding DNA: TGCAGTGCTGGACGGGCAGGGGCGCTAGCTAACTATGGCTACACCTTC. Its translation: CSAGRAGALANYGYTF.

This clonotype was recorded a few times. This sequence joins TRBV6-5 and TRBJ2-1; TRBD2 matches at 9 bases. Germline V gives CDR1 MNHEY, CDR2 SVGAGI. V shed 0 bases, J shed 4 bases, and the junction held 7 bases outside the gene matches. The CDR3 runs to 17 residues. The CDR3 protein is CASSYSPLAGIYNEQFF. CDR3 DNA sequence: TGTGCCAGCAGTTACTCGCCCCTAGCGGGGATTTACAATGAGCAGTTCTTC.

CDR3 residues: CASSSRRLASDEQYF. The CDR3 DNA is TGTGCCAGCAGCTCCCGCCGGCTTGCGTCGGACGAGCAGTACTTC. The rearrangement uses TRBV7-9 and TRBJ2-7; D is unresolved. Trimming took 4 bases from V and 5 from J, leaving 18 bases between them. In germline, CDR1 is SEHNR, CDR2 FQNEAQ (reference sequence). CDR3 length: 15 residues. Full variable domain (rest looked up from reference TRBV7-9 and TRBJ2-7): DTGVSQNPRHKITKRGQNVTFRCDPISEHNRLYWYRQTLGQGPEFLTYFQNEAQLEKSRLLSDRFSAERPKGSFSTLEIQRTEQGDSAMYLCASSSRRLASDEQYFGPGTRLTVT.

The chain uses TRBV20-1 and TRBJ2-3, with D tentatively TRBD2 (6 bases). V dropped 0 bases and J dropped 0 bases, with 13 bases sitting between them. The CDR3 consists of 16 residues. CDR1 DFQATT and CDR2 SNEGSKA come from the germline V gene (reference sequence). The DNA of the CDR3 is TGCAGTGCTAGAGATCGTGGCGGAGGGAGCACAGATACGCAGTATTTT. Amino acid sequence: CSARDRGGGSTDTQYF.

Only a few counts were recorded for this clonotype. A junction end diverges from the germline sequence, so it may reflect a read error. The genes are TRBV5-1 and TRBJ2-3; 10 bases are shared with TRBD1. The CDR3 runs to 16 residues. Germline V CDR1 and CDR2: SGHRS, YFSETQ. This chain's CDR3 is CASSFIGTGDTDTQDF. The CDR3 DNA follows: TGCGCCAGCAGCTTTATCGGGACAGGGGACACAGATACGCAGGATTTT.

This clonotype was detected only a few times. The rearrangement joins TRBV29-1 to TRBJ1-2; 9 nucleotides match TRBD1. The CDR3 length is 14 residues. From germline, CDR1 is SQVTM and CDR2 ANQGSEA. V lost 6 bases, J lost 0 bases, and 5 bases stayed unmatched. The CDR3 region is CSVDRTGANYGYTF. CDR3 DNA sequence: TGCAGCGTAGACAGGACAGGGGCTAACTATGGCTACACCTTC.

This rearrangement joins TRBV10-1 to TRBJ2-7; 7 nucleotides align to TRBD1. The J call is in doubt because the DNA end fits TRBJ2-5 better. The germline CDR1 and CDR2 sequences are WNHNN and SYGVQD (reference sequence). The CDR3 length is 14 residues. CDR3 nucleotide sequence: TGCGCCAGCAGCCTCGACAGGGCAAGGGAGACCCAGTACTTC. Its protein is CASSLDRARETQYF.

The V and J genes are TRBV20-1 and TRBJ1-1; 7 nucleotides agree with TRBD1. This CDR3 spans 13 amino acids. Germline V gives CDR1 DFQATT, CDR2 SNEGSKA (reference sequence). V was clipped by 5 bases and J by 4 bases; unmatched bases: 7. The CDR3 DNA sequence: TGCAGTGCTCAACAGGGGATCAGCACTGAAGCTTTCTTT. It codes for CSAQQGISTEAFF.

This clonotype was detected only a few times. V and J are TRBV18 and TRBJ2-7, with TRBD1 identical over 8 bases. Germline trimming cut 0 bases from V and 3 bases from J; bases unmatched to any gene: 7. The germline V gene encodes CDR1 KGHSH and CDR2 LQKENI. CDR3 length equals 16 residues. In nucleotides, the CDR3 is TGTGCCAGCTCACCACCCAACAGGGGGTTTGGCTACGAGCAGTACTTC. Translating it yields CASSPPNRGFGYEQYF.

This clonotype was picked up a small number of times. This chain links TRBV11-3 with TRBJ2-1; maybe TRBD2 (6 bases). V lost 1 base to trimming and J lost 12 bases, with 13 bases between them. The CDR3 sequence is 13 residues long. Germline V lookup: CDR1 SGHNT, CDR2 YENEEA. The chain's CDR3 is CASSLGDGRGQFF. The DNA of the CDR3 is TGTGCCAGCAGCTTAGGGGACGGGAGAGGGCAGTTCTTC.

This chain uses TRBV20-1 with TRBJ2-1; no clear D gene. The CDR3 runs to 12 residues. The germline V gene has CDR1 DFQATT and CDR2 SNEGSKA (reference sequence). The CDR3 reads CRVATYYNEQFF. The CDR3 DNA sequence: TGCCGGGTTGCCACCTACTACAATGAGCAGTTCTTC.

This chain uses TRBV27 with TRBJ2-1, with 7 nucleotides matching TRBD2. Losses at the gene ends were 6 bases for V and 8 bases for J; bases not matched to a gene: 22. There are 18 residues in the CDR3. Germline assignment: CDR1 MNHEY and CDR2 SMNVEV (reference sequence). The CDR3 nucleotides read TGTGCCAGCAGGGGAGCGGAGGCTGGACTAGGGTTGATCTATGAGCAGTTCTTC. Amino acids: CASRGAEAGLGLIYEQFF.

The chain employs TRBV10-3 and TRBJ2-5; 9 bases agree with TRBD1. The length of the CDR3 is 15 residues. After removal of 2 bases from V and 3 bases from J, the junction contained 4 bases not matched to a gene. The germline V gene has CDR1 ENHRY and CDR2 SYGVKD. As DNA, the CDR3 is TGTGCCATCAGTGAGCCGGGACAGGGCAAAGAGACCCAGTACTTC. Translation gives CAISEPGQGKETQYF.

In DNA, the CDR3 is TGTGCCAGCAGCTTAGCATTCCCCGGGACAGGGGGAGGAGAGCAGTACTTC. Translating gives CASSLAFPGTGGGEQYF. The rearrangement uses TRBV7-2 and TRBJ2-7; TRBD1 aligns across 11 bases. With V trimmed by 0 bases and J by 7 bases, 11 bases remained unmatched. The CDR3 spans 17 residues. Germline V gives CDR1 SGHTA, CDR2 FQGNSA.